This TCR beta chain was obtained from a study of blood T cell repertoires in COVID-19. Background on the study: There were acute and convalescent COVID-19 samples, and they came from the United States, Italy and Spain. Nucleic acid was either cDNA or gDNA, and it came from T cells, B-cell-depleted T cells, or PBMCs.

This clone appeared once. Germline-derived CDR1 and CDR2 are LNHDA and SQIVND (reference sequence). CDR3 length: 15 residues. V shed 7 bases and J 10 bases; nucleotides not matched to a gene: 15. Original data processing: Amplification with reference gene primers provided the estimates of nucleated cell counts. The assay was immunoSEQ multiplex PCR, and TCRdb's table has in-frame clones only and misses some. D and trimming were read from the DNA, whereas the V and J calls and clone size are those reported in that table. The table shows some 270,000 clones, with 89% occurring only once. The chain recombines TRBV19 with TRBJ1-4; 7 nucleotides match TRBD1. Sequenced sample: peripheral blood. The TCR was taken from a man aged 50-59 years with acute or convalescent COVID-19. DNA for the CDR3: TGTGCCAGTACACCACAGGGGCCGCCCAGTGGAAAACTGTTTTTT. It yields the protein CASTPQGPPSGKLFF.